The 32 T cell receptor beta chains presented below share a single source sample, sequenced in a study of T cell responses to AZD1222 COVID-19 vaccine. This table comes from immunoSEQ multiplex PCR, and its TCRdb copy is limited to in-frame clones, with some not included. The data show roughly 180,000 clones, with about 90% seen just once and 1.3% held by the top ten. Here the sequenced sample was peripheral blood, taken 28 days after the second AZD1222 dose. The receptors derive from an adult who received the AZD1222 COVID-19 vaccine.

This chain connects TRBV7-6 to TRBJ1-5; TRBD1 aligns across 8 bases. The trim removed 4 bases at V and 6 bases at J, leaving 2 bases unmatched. CDR3 length: 13 amino acids. CDR1 SGHVS and CDR2 FNYEAQ come from the germline V gene. The CDR3 DNA reads TGTGCCAGCAGCTCCGACAGGGGTCAGCCCCAGCATTTT. Protein sequence: CASSSDRGQPQHF.

The CDR3 protein is CASSQDRGQPQHF. The DNA for the CDR3 is TGTGCCAGCAGCCAAGATAGGGGTCAGCCCCAGCATTTT. The chain couples TRBV14 to TRBJ1-5; possible D gene TRBD1, 5 bases. Trimming pared 0 bases from V and 6 bases from J, leaving 6 bases between. Looked up from germline, CDR1 is SGHDN and CDR2 is FVKESK. CDR3 size: 13 residues.

This clone showed up just a few times. The V gene is TRBV14, the J gene TRBJ1-2, with D hard to call. Germline-derived CDR1 and CDR2 are SGHDN and FVKESK. The CDR3 consists of 13 residues. Trimming left V 1 base short and J 7 bases short, with 10 bases between. Here the CDR3 reads CASSQVGHSGYTF. The CDR3 DNA reads TGTGCCAGCAGCCAAGTTGGCCACAGTGGCTACACCTTC. The full variable domain, rest sourced from reference TRBV14 and TRBJ1-2, is EAGVTQFPSHSVIEKGQTVTLRCDPISGHDNLYWYRRVMGKEIKFLLHFVKESKQDESGMPNNRFLAERTGGTYSTLKVQPAELEDSGVYFCASSQVGHSGYTFGSGTRLTVV.

The chain recombines TRBV27 with TRBJ1-1; D unresolved. The germline gives CDR1 MNHEY, CDR2 SMNVEV (reference sequence). Trimming removed 3 bases at V and 0 bases at J, with 8 bases between. CDR3 length: 14 amino acids. The CDR3 DNA reads as TGTGCCAGCAGTTTCCGGCCCATGAACACTGAAGCTTTCTTT. This gives the protein CASSFRPMNTEAFF.

The chain employs TRBV7-2 and TRBJ2-7; 8 nucleotides align to TRBD2. The CDR3 has 15 residues. J lost 2 bases, V lost 1 base, and 4 bases had no gene match. CDR1 SGHTA and CDR2 FQGNSA come from the germline V gene. The CDR3 bases are TGTGCCAGCAGCTTAGGCGCGGGAGGACCCTACGAGCAGTACTTC. It yields the protein CASSLGAGGPYEQYF.

J is TRBJ2-7 and V is TRBV28; D gene ambiguous. Germline-derived CDR1 and CDR2 are MDHEN and SYDVKM. This CDR3 region has 12 residues. V shed 6 bases and J shed 2 bases, with 8 bases lying between them. The CDR3 DNA sequence: TGTGCCAGCAGCCAGGCCCCCTACGAGCAGTACTTC. Amino acids: CASSQAPYEQYF.

This sequence joins TRBV29-1 and TRBJ2-7; maybe TRBD2 (6 bases). V lost 1 base and J 0 bases, leaving 10 bases between the germline ends. The CDR3 runs to 14 residues. Per the germline V gene, CDR1 is SQVTM and CDR2 is ANQGSEA. The CDR3 DNA follows: TGCAGCGTTGAAGGGCTAGCGCACTCCTACGAGCAGTACTTC. Translation gives CSVEGLAHSYEQYF.

The chain has TRBV19 and TRBJ2-2; TRBD2 might be the D (5 bases). The CDR3 runs 17 residues. V was pared by 5 bases and J by 4 bases, with 20 bases between. CDR1 is LNHDA and CDR2 is SQIVND in the germline V gene (reference sequence). The CDR3 is CASSPGNGVGSTGELFF. CDR3 DNA sequence: TGTGCCAGTAGTCCCGGGAACGGTGTGGGTAGCACCGGGGAGCTGTTTTTT. Full variable domain (outside the CDR3, taken from reference TRBV19 and TRBJ2-2): DGGITQSPKYLFRKEGQNVTLSCEQNLNHDAMYWYRQDPGQGLRLIYYSQIVNDFQKGDIAEGYSVSREKKESFPLTVTSAQKNPTAFYLCASSPGNGVGSTGELFFGEGSRLTVL.

The chain links TRBV3-1 (or the pseudogene TRBV3-2) to TRBJ1-2; maybe TRBD1 (6 bases). The germline V and J ends were trimmed by 5 bases and 7 bases, with 14 bases remaining between them. This CDR3 is built from 13 residues. Germline V CDR1 and CDR2: LGHDT, YNNKEL (reference sequence). The CDR3 region has the DNA TGTGCCAGCAGCATAAGGGGGGAGCGTGGCTACACCTTC. Amino acids: CASSIRGERGYTF.

The table lists this clone with a count of one. The chain has TRBV12-3 or TRBV12-4 and TRBJ2-1; 7 bases are a match to TRBD2. The CDR3 sequence is 12 residues long. With V trimmed by 6 bases and J by 7 bases, 3 bases remained unmatched. The CDR3 protein is CASRTAGNEQFF. CDR3 coding DNA: TGTGCCAGCAGGACAGCGGGAAATGAGCAGTTCTTC.

This rearrangement joins TRBV7-9 to TRBJ1-3; tentative D call: TRBD1 (5 bases). V gave up 2 bases and J gave up 2 bases, with 13 bases separating them. The V gene's germline CDR1 is SEHNR and CDR2 FQNEAQ (reference sequence). The CDR3 consists of 16 residues. The CDR3 spells CASSLLVGGAGNTIYF. CDR3 DNA: TGTGCCAGCAGCTTATTAGTTGGGGGTGCTGGAAACACCATATATTTT.

The chain employs TRBV7-2 and TRBJ2-1; 7 nucleotides agree with TRBD2. The CDR3 runs to 14 residues. Germline assignment: CDR1 SGHTA and CDR2 FQGNSA. V lost 5 bases, J lost 4 bases, and 5 bases stayed unmatched. The CDR3 reads CASSPGGTYNEQFF. The CDR3 DNA reads TGTGCCAGCAGCCCCGGGGGGACTTACAATGAGCAGTTCTTC. Variable domain in full (rest from reference TRBV7-2 and TRBJ2-1): GAGVSQSPSNKVTEKGKDVELRCDPISGHTALYWYRQSLGQGLEFLIYFQGNSAPDKSGLPSDRFSAERTGGSVSTLTIQRTQQEDSAVYLCASSPGGTYNEQFFGPGTRLTVL.

The V and J genes are TRBV1 and TRBJ2-1; the table's D gene call, TRBD1, was not cross checked with the DNA. TRBV1 is a pseudogene segment. The length of the CDR3 is 24 residues. The CDR3 region is CTSSQDKQGQGREAALPLYNEQFF. The CDR3 DNA sequence: TGCACCAGCAGCCAAGATAAACAGGGACAGGGAAGGGAAGCGGCTCTTCCGCTCTACAATGAGCAGTTCTTC.

This chain links TRBV5-5 with TRBJ1-2; TRBD1 matches 8 bases. The CDR3 has 16 residues. The J segment lost 3 bases and the V segment lost 0 bases, leaving 7 bases of the junction unmatched. Germline lookup yields CDR1 SGHKS and CDR2 YYEKEE (reference sequence). For the CDR3, the DNA is TGTGCCAGCAGCTTGGGGGACGCAGGGGGCTACTATGGCTACACCTTC. Encoded protein: CASSLGDAGGYYGYTF. Full variable domain (missing parts from reference TRBV5-5 and TRBJ1-2): DAGVTQSPTHLIKTRGQQVTLRCSPISGHKSVSWYQQVLGQGPQFIFQYYEKEERGRGNFPDRFSARQFPNYSSELNVNALLLGDSALYLCASSLGDAGGYYGYTFGSGTRLTVV.

V is TRBV7-9 and J is TRBJ2-1, with D perhaps TRBD2 (6 bases). Germline V lookup: CDR1 SEHNR, CDR2 FQNEAQ (reference sequence). The CDR3 runs to 17 residues. With 1 base removed from V and 0 bases from J, the gap between germline ends came to 13 bases. DNA of the CDR3: TGTGCCAGCAGCTTAGGCGGGGCCAGAAGCTCCTACAATGAGCAGTTCTTC. It specifies CASSLGGARSSYNEQFF. Variable domain in full (rest from reference TRBV7-9 and TRBJ2-1): DTGVSQNPRHKITKRGQNVTFRCDPISEHNRLYWYRQTLGQGPEFLTYFQNEAQLEKSRLLSDRFSAERPKGSFSTLEIQRTEQGDSAMYLCASSLGGARSSYNEQFFGPGTRLTVL.

This chain links TRBV24-1 with TRBJ2-7; D is uncertain. The CDR3 extends over 13 amino acids. Trimming shortened V by 3 bases and J by 3 bases, and 8 bases separated the two germline ends. CDR1 is KGHDR and CDR2 is SFDVKD in the germline V gene. The CDR3, as DNA: TGTGCCACCAGTGATGCGGTACTCTACGAGCAGTACTTC. Translating gives CATSDAVLYEQYF.

This sequence joins TRBV2 and TRBJ2-1; 10 bases are shared with TRBD1. This CDR3 has 15 amino acids. From germline, CDR1 is SNHLY and CDR2 FYNNEI. V lost 7 bases and J lost 2; bases outside the gene matches: 5. In nucleotides, the CDR3 is TGTGCCAGCAAAGCAGGACAGGGGGCCTACAATGAGCAGTTCTTC. It is translated as CASKAGQGAYNEQFF. The whole variable domain, filled in from reference TRBV2 and TRBJ2-1, reads EPEVTQTPSHQVTQMGQEVILRCVPISNHLYFYWYRQILGQKVEFLVSFYNNEISEKSEIFDDQFSVERPDGSNFTLKIRSTKLEDSAMYFCASKAGQGAYNEQFFGPGTRLTVL.

Note on this clone: One end of the junction is discordant with germline, which a read error may explain. The genes are TRBV6-5 and TRBJ1-3; D is uncertain. The CDR3 is 13 residues long. CDR1 and CDR2 from the germline V gene are MNHEY and SVGAGI. In DNA, the CDR3 is TGTGCCAGCGGTTACGACAACGGAAACACCATATATTTT. It codes for CASGYDNGNTIYF.

The V call is TRBV2, the J call TRBJ2-1; D is unclear. The ends were cut back, 3 bases at V and 1 base at J, with 4 bases in the middle. The CDR3 is 13 residues long. Germline loops: CDR1 SNHLY, CDR2 FYNNEI. The CDR3 protein is CASSEGSYNEQFF. The CDR3 DNA follows: TGTGCCAGCAGTGAGGGGTCCTACAATGAGCAGTTCTTC.

This clone was seen just once. This chain connects TRBV5-6 to TRBJ2-2; TRBD2 agrees at 13 bases. This CDR3 is 17 amino acids long. The V segment lost 4 bases and the J segment 2 bases; nucleotides outside the gene matches: 5. The V gene's germline CDR1 is SGHDT and CDR2 YYEEEE. The CDR3 DNA is TGTGCCAGCAGCCCGGGACTAGCGGGAAACAACACCGGGGAGCTGTTTTTT. It is translated as CASSPGLAGNNTGELFF.

J is TRBJ2-7 and V is TRBV5-6; 10 positions match TRBD1. Per the germline V gene, CDR1 is SGHDT and CDR2 is YYEEEE. Germline trimming cut 2 bases from V and 4 bases from J; bases unmatched to any gene: 6. The CDR3 has 15 amino acids. This CDR3 reads CASSFPGTGDYEQYF. CDR3 sequence (DNA): TGTGCCAGCAGCTTCCCCGGGACAGGGGATTACGAGCAGTACTTC. The whole variable domain, filled in from reference TRBV5-6 and TRBJ2-7, reads DAGVTQSPTHLIKTRGQQVTLRCSPKSGHDTVSWYQQALGQGPQFIFQYYEEEERQRGNFPDRFSGHQFPNYSSELNVNALLLGDSALYLCASSFPGTGDYEQYFGPGTRLTVT.

The J gene is TRBJ1-2, the V gene TRBV25-1, with D perhaps TRBD1 (5 bases). Trimming removed 4 bases at V and 1 base at J, with 13 bases between. Germline values: CDR1 MGHDK, CDR2 SYGVNS. This CDR3 has 15 residues. CDR3 in amino acids: CASSVDVGVNYGYTF. CDR3 coding DNA: TGTGCCAGCAGTGTGGACGTGGGGGTTAACTATGGCTACACCTTC.

This sequence joins TRBV10-2 and TRBJ1-1, with D perhaps TRBD1 (6 bases). The CDR3 length is 13 residues. Germline CDR1 reads WSHSY; CDR2 reads SAAADI. Trimming removed 8 bases at V and 0 bases at J, with 10 bases between. CDR3: CASRTGLNTEAFF. The CDR3, as DNA: TGCGCCAGCCGAACAGGGCTGAACACTGAAGCTTTCTTT.

The rearrangement uses TRBV5-1 and TRBJ1-1, with TRBD1 identical over 9 bases. Trimming took 5 bases from V and 5 from J; bases not matched to a gene: 16. This CDR3 is built from 17 residues. Germline V gene lookup returns CDR1 SGHRS and CDR2 YFSETQ. The CDR3 nucleotides read TGCGCCAGCAGTCCGGACAGGGGCTTCGGCACGCGGACTGAAGCTTTCTTT. Translating it yields CASSPDRGFGTRTEAFF. The variable domain in full, completed from reference TRBV5-1 and TRBJ1-1, reads KAGVTQTPRYLIKTRGQQVTLSCSPISGHRSVSWYQQTPGQGLQFLFEYFSETQRNKGNFPGRFSGRQFSNSRSEMNVSTLELGDSALYLCASSPDRGFGTRTEAFFGQGTRLTVV.

The genes are TRBV5-1 and TRBJ2-6; possibly TRBD2 for D (5 bases). The CDR3 totals 20 residues. The V gene lost 0 bases and the J gene lost 1 base, with 20 bases spanning the gap. The germline gives CDR1 SGHRS, CDR2 YFSETQ. The CDR3 region is CASSLAGLRIRESGANVLTF. For the CDR3, the DNA is TGCGCCAGCAGCTTGGCGGGGTTGAGGATCCGCGAATCTGGGGCCAACGTCCTGACTTTC.

CDR3 residues: CASRDRVEQPQHF. CDR3 bases: TGCGCCAGCCGGGACAGGGTAGAACAGCCCCAGCATTTT. The J gene is TRBJ1-5, the V gene TRBV10-2; 9 bases are shared with TRBD1. Per the germline V gene, CDR1 is WSHSY and CDR2 is SAAADI. With 8 bases clipped from V and 7 bases from J, the junction kept 6 bases outside the gene matches. The CDR3 consists of 13 residues.

The chain employs TRBV18 and TRBJ1-6; tentatively, D is TRBD1 (6 bases). The CDR3 loop spans 15 amino acids. The germline CDR1 and CDR2 sequences are KGHSH and LQKENI. V lost 2 bases, J lost 10 bases, and 15 bases lay in between. CDR3 amino acids: CASSPIETGGSPLHF. CDR3 sequence (DNA): TGTGCCAGCTCACCAATCGAGACCGGGGGCTCACCCCTCCACTTT.

The sample holds many counts of this clone. The chain combines TRBV3-1 (or the pseudogene TRBV3-2) with TRBJ1-1; D is possibly TRBD1 (6 bases). Trimming pared 3 bases from V and 3 bases from J, leaving 8 bases between. The CDR3 sequence is 13 residues long. Germline-derived CDR1 and CDR2 are LGHDT and YNNKEL (reference sequence). Written as DNA, the CDR3 is TGTGCCAGCAGCCAGGGGGGGCACACTGAAGCTTTCTTT. It encodes CASSQGGHTEAFF.

The rearrangement joins TRBV7-9 to TRBJ2-3; 12 nucleotides align to TRBD2. This CDR3 has 16 residues. Trimming removed 1 base from V and 5 bases from J; junction bases left unmatched: 4. Per the germline V gene, CDR1 is SEHNR and CDR2 is FQNEAQ (reference sequence). CDR3 sequence (DNA): TGTGCCAGCAGCTTAGGGGGACTAGCGGGCATAGATACGCAGTATTTT. Translated: CASSLGGLAGIDTQYF.

CDR3 nucleotides: TGTGCCAGTAGCAAGTCCGGGACAGGGGACACCTACGAGCAGTACTTC. Translation gives CASSKSGTGDTYEQYF. J is TRBJ2-7 and V is TRBV19; TRBD1 matches at 10 bases. Unmatched junction bases numbered 10, after V lost 6 bases and J lost 2 bases. Germline CDR1 is LNHDA and CDR2 is SQIVND (reference sequence). The CDR3 totals 16 residues.

The genes are TRBV29-1 and TRBJ2-7; D is unresolved. CDR1 is SQVTM and CDR2 is ANQGSEA in the germline V gene. This CDR3 is built from 11 residues. V shed 4 bases and J shed 4 bases, with 8 bases lying between them. In nucleotides, the CDR3 is TGCAGCGTTGCGGGCGTATACGAGCAGTACTTC. It codes for CSVAGVYEQYF.

The genes are TRBV5-4 and TRBJ2-3; the D gene is possibly TRBD2 (7 bases). The CDR3 has 15 amino acids. The V gene lost 3 bases and the J gene lost 2 bases, with 13 bases spanning the gap. The germline CDR1 and CDR2 sequences are SGHNT and YYREEE (reference sequence). The CDR3 sequence is CASSSAGADTDTQYF. CDR3 coding DNA: TGTGCCAGCAGCTCGGCGGGGGCCGACACAGATACGCAGTATTTT.